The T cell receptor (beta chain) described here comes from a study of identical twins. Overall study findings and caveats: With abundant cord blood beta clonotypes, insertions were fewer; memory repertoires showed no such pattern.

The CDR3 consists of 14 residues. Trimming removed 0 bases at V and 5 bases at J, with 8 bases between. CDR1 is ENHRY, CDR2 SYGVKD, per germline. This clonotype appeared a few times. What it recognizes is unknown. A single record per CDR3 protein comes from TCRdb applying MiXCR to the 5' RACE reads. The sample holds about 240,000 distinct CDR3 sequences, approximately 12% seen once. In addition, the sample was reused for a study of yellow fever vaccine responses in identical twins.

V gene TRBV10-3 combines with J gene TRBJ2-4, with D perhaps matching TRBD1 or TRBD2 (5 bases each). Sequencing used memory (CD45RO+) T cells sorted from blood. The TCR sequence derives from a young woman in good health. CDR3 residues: CAISESGTENIQYF. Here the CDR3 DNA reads TGTGCCATCAGTGAGTCTGGGACGGAAAACATTCAGTACTTC.